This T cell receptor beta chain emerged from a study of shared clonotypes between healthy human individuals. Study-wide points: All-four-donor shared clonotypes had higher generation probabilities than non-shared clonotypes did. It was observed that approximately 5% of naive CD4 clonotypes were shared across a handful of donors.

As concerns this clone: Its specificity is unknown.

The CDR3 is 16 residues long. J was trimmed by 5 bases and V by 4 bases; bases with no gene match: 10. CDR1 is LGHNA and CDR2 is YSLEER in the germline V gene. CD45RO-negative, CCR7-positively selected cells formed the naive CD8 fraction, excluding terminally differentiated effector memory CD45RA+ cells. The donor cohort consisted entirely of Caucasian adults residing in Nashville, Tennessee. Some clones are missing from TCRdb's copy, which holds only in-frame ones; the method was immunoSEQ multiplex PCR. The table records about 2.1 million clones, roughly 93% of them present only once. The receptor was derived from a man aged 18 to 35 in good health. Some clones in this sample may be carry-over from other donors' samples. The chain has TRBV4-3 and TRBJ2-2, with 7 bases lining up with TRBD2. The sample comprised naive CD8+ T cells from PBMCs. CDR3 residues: CASSPSPGGRTGELFF. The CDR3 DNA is TGCGCCAGCAGCCCCTCACCGGGCGGGAGAACCGGGGAGCTGTTTTTT.